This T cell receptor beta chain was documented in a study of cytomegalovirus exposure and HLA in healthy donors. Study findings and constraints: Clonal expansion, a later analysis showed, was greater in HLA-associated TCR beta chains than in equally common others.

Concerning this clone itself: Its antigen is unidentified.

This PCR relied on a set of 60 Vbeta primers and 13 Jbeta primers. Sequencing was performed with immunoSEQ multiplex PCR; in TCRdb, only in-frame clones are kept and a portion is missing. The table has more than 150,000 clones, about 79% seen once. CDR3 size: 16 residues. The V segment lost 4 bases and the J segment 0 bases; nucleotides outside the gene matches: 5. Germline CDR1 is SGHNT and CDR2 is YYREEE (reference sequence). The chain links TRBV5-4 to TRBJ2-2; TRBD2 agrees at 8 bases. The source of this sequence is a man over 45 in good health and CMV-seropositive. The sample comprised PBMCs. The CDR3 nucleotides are TGTGCCAGCAGCCCGATAGCGGGGTCGAACACCGGGGAGCTGTTTTTT. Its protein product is CASSPIAGSNTGELFF. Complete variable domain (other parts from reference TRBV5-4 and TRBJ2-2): ETGVTQSPTHLIKTRGQQVTLRCSSQSGHNTVSWYQQALGQGPQFIFQYYREEENGRGNFPPRFSGLQFPNYSSELNVNALELDDSALYLCASSPIAGSNTGELFFGEGSRLTVL.